A selection of T cell receptor beta chains follows, all from one sample in a study of T cell responses to AZD1222 COVID-19 vaccine. Assay: immunoSEQ multiplex PCR; the TCRdb copy retains only in-frame clones and omits some. Seen here are about 110,000 clones, roughly 90% observed once, and the top ten hold 7.5% to 9%. This material consisted of peripheral blood, taken on day 0 of AZD1222 vaccination. The receptors derive from an adult in good health. Each CDR3 is given with its conserved first and last residue. A D gene is named only where the DNA matches it firmly. Rows give clone size only sometimes, using once, few, many, or a class for an expanded clone.

v_gene: TRBV18; abundance: .; d_gene: TRBD1; j_gene: TRBJ1-1; CDR3nt: TGTGCCAGCTCACTACAGGGGGCGAACACTGAAGCTTTCTTT; CDR3aa: CASSLQGANTEAFF
v_gene: TRBV9; abundance: .; d_gene: TRBD1; j_gene: TRBJ1-4; CDR3nt: TGTGCCAGCAGCGAGGGGGCCAGCGCAACTAATGAAAAACTGTTTTTT; CDR3aa: CASSEGASATNEKLFF
v_gene: TRBV28; abundance: .; d_gene: TRBD1; j_gene: TRBJ2-7; CDR3nt: TGTGCCAGCAGTTTCTCAGGGACAGGGGTCTACGAGCAGTACTTC; CDR3aa: CASSFSGTGVYEQYF
v_gene: TRBV3-1/TRBV3-2; abundance: .; d_gene: .; j_gene: TRBJ2-3; CDR3nt: TGTGCCAGCAGCCAAGATCCCAGGAGTCCTAGCACAGATACGCAGTATTTT; CDR3aa: CASSQDPRSPSTDTQYF
v_gene: TRBV3-1/TRBV3-2; abundance: .; d_gene: TRBD1; j_gene: TRBJ2-5; CDR3nt: TGTGCCAGCAGCCGGGTCAGGGGGTTGAAGATGGAGACCCAGTACTTC; CDR3aa: CASSRVRGLKMETQYF
v_gene: TRBV28; abundance: .; d_gene: .; j_gene: TRBJ1-4; CDR3nt: TGTGCCAGCAGTCGCCTACAGGGACGGGGCAATGAAAAACTGTTTTTT; CDR3aa: CASSRLQGRGNEKLFF
v_gene: TRBV15; abundance: .; d_gene: TRBD1; j_gene: TRBJ1-6; CDR3nt: TGTGCCACCAGAAAAGGGACAGGGAATAATTCACCCCTCCACTTT; CDR3aa: CATRKGTGNNSPLHF
v_gene: TRBV2; abundance: .; d_gene: .; j_gene: TRBJ1-2; CDR3nt: TGTGCCCGTCAGGCCGACTATGGCTACACCTTC; CDR3aa: CARQADYGYTF
v_gene: TRBV30; abundance: .; d_gene: .; j_gene: TRBJ1-5; CDR3nt: TGTGCCTGGAGTGTAGATAGGTATCAGCCCCAGCATTTT; CDR3aa: CAWSVDRYQPQHF
v_gene: TRBV6-5; abundance: .; d_gene: .; j_gene: TRBJ1-1; CDR3nt: TGTGCCAGCAGTTACTCGTTACACAACACTGAAGCTTTCTTT; CDR3aa: CASSYSLHNTEAFF
v_gene: TRBV9; abundance: .; d_gene: .; j_gene: TRBJ2-3; CDR3nt: TGTGCCAGCAGCGTAGTAAGGCTTAGCACAGATACGCAGTATTTT; CDR3aa: CASSVVRLSTDTQYF
v_gene: TRBV19; abundance: .; d_gene: .; j_gene: TRBJ1-1; CDR3nt: TGTGCCAGTAGTATATCAGGGTTAGCTGAAGCTTTCTTT; CDR3aa: CASSISGLAEAFF
v_gene: TRBV4-1; abundance: .; d_gene: .; j_gene: TRBJ1-6; CDR3nt: TGCGCCAGCAGCCAAGATCGGGGGGCCTCCTATAATTCACCCCTCCACTTT; CDR3aa: CASSQDRGASYNSPLHF
v_gene: TRBV3-1/TRBV3-2; abundance: few; d_gene: .; j_gene: TRBJ2-2; CDR3nt: TGTGCCAGCAGCCAAGGATCGGATGCGACCGGGGAGCTGTTTTTT; CDR3aa: CASSQGSDATGELFF
v_gene: TRBV23-1; abundance: .; d_gene: .; j_gene: TRBJ1-6; CDR3nt: TGCGCCAGCAGTCAATCATCCGGGGTTCCTTTTTCATATAATTCACCCCTCCACTTT; CDR3aa: CASSQSSGVPFSYNSPLHF
v_gene: TRBV24-1; abundance: .; d_gene: .; j_gene: TRBJ1-2; CDR3nt: TGTGCCACCAGTGATGGAAGGGCCTGGGGTGGCTACACCTTC; CDR3aa: CATSDGRAWGGYTF
v_gene: TRBV10-3; abundance: .; d_gene: TRBD2; j_gene: TRBJ2-7; CDR3nt: TGTGCCATCAGTGTTGCTAGCGGGGTTTTCTACGAGCAGTACTTC; CDR3aa: CAISVASGVFYEQYF
v_gene: TRBV30; abundance: .; d_gene: .; j_gene: TRBJ1-2; CDR3nt: TGTGCCTGGAGTGTAACGGACGAAACTGGCTACACCTTC; CDR3aa: CAWSVTDETGYTF
v_gene: TRBV18; abundance: .; d_gene: .; j_gene: TRBJ1-4; CDR3nt: TGTGCCAGCTCACCATTTCGGGAAAGGAATGAAAAACTGTTTTTT; CDR3aa: CASSPFRERNEKLFF
v_gene: TRBV19; abundance: .; d_gene: .; j_gene: TRBJ1-4; CDR3nt: TGTGCCAGTAGCCACTCCGTCGCAGCAGCAGGTGAAAAACTGTTTTTT; CDR3aa: CASSHSVAAAGEKLFF
v_gene: TRBV7-9; abundance: .; d_gene: .; j_gene: TRBJ1-6; CDR3nt: TGTGCCAGCAGCTCAGACGGGGGGCTCAGGTCACCCCTCCACTTT; CDR3aa: CASSSDGGLRSPLHF
v_gene: TRBV6-2/TRBV6-3; abundance: once; d_gene: TRBD1; j_gene: TRBJ1-2; CDR3nt: TGTGCCAGCAGTACAACAGGGGGCGGCTACACCTTC; CDR3aa: CASSTTGGGYTF
v_gene: TRBV28; abundance: .; d_gene: TRBD2; j_gene: TRBJ2-7; CDR3nt: TGTGCCAGCAGTGCGCCGGGACTACAAACCTACGAGCAGTACTTC; CDR3aa: CASSAPGLQTYEQYF
v_gene: TRBV12-5; abundance: .; d_gene: TRBD1; j_gene: TRBJ2-1; CDR3nt: TGTGCTAGTGGTCTCGGACAGGTTTACAATGAGCAGTTCTTC; CDR3aa: CASGLGQVYNEQFF
v_gene: TRBV3-1/TRBV3-2; abundance: .; d_gene: .; j_gene: TRBJ2-3; CDR3nt: TGTGCCAGCAGCCAAGTGGGAGGGGGCCGGATGACAGATACGCAGTATTTT; CDR3aa: CASSQVGGGRMTDTQYF
v_gene: TRBV29-1; abundance: .; d_gene: .; j_gene: TRBJ2-7; CDR3nt: TGCAGCGTTGAAGGGGGGGCCTTCTCCTACGAGCAGTACTTC; CDR3aa: CSVEGGAFSYEQYF
v_gene: TRBV6-4; abundance: .; d_gene: .; j_gene: TRBJ1-1; CDR3nt: TGTGCCAGCAGTGAGATGCGGGGAGGTGAAGCTTTCTTT; CDR3aa: CASSEMRGGEAFF
v_gene: TRBV12-5; abundance: .; d_gene: .; j_gene: TRBJ1-6; CDR3nt: TGTGCTAGTGGTCTCGGGGACTCACCCCTCCACTTT; CDR3aa: CASGLGDSPLHF
v_gene: TRBV19; abundance: .; d_gene: .; j_gene: TRBJ2-3; CDR3nt: TGTGCCAGTAGTAGAACTGGGGCAGATACGCAGTATTTT; CDR3aa: CASSRTGADTQYF
v_gene: TRBV16; abundance: .; d_gene: .; j_gene: TRBJ2-5; CDR3nt: TGTGCCAGCAGCCTAGACATCCAAGAGACCCAGTACTTC; CDR3aa: CASSLDIQETQYF
v_gene: TRBV6-5; abundance: .; d_gene: .; j_gene: TRBJ1-6; CDR3nt: TGTGCCAGCAGGGACTCCTATAATTCACCCCTCCACTTT; CDR3aa: CASRDSYNSPLHF
v_gene: TRBV19; abundance: .; d_gene: TRBD1; j_gene: TRBJ2-1; CDR3nt: TGTGCCAGTAGTAACCAATTTACAGGGGTCGATGAGCAGTTCTTC; CDR3aa: CASSNQFTGVDEQFF
v_gene: TRBV2; abundance: .; d_gene: TRBD1; j_gene: TRBJ1-5; CDR3nt: TGTGCCAGCAGCGGGGAGGGGGCTCGGGGCAATCAGCCCCAGCATTTT; CDR3aa: CASSGEGARGNQPQHF
v_gene: TRBV27; abundance: .; d_gene: .; j_gene: TRBJ1-5; CDR3nt: TGTGCCAGCAGTTTAGAGGGGGAAGGTCAGCCCCAGCATTTT; CDR3aa: CASSLEGEGQPQHF
v_gene: TRBV14; abundance: .; d_gene: TRBD1; j_gene: TRBJ2-1; CDR3nt: TGTGCCAGCAGCCCCCGGGACAGGCCCTACAATGAGCAGTTCTTC; CDR3aa: CASSPRDRPYNEQFF
v_gene: TRBV10-2; abundance: .; d_gene: .; j_gene: TRBJ1-5; CDR3nt: TGCGCCAGCACAGGGGTCAATCAGCCCCAGCATTTT; CDR3aa: CASTGVNQPQHF
v_gene: TRBV4-1; abundance: .; d_gene: .; j_gene: TRBJ1-3; CDR3nt: TGCGCCAGCACCCTGACAGTGCTCTCTGGAAACACCATATATTTT; CDR3aa: CASTLTVLSGNTIYF
v_gene: TRBV4-2; abundance: .; d_gene: .; j_gene: TRBJ1-5; CDR3nt: TGTGCCAGCAGCCAAGACTGGGGGCCCTCCCAGCCCCAGCATTTT; CDR3aa: CASSQDWGPSQPQHF
v_gene: TRBV6-6; abundance: .; d_gene: TRBD1; j_gene: TRBJ2-7; CDR3nt: TGTGCCAGCAGTCCTATGAGGGTTATCAGGGGGTTAGGGTCCGAGCAGTACTTC; CDR3aa: CASSPMRVIRGLGSEQYF
v_gene: TRBV2; abundance: .; d_gene: TRBD1; j_gene: TRBJ1-2; CDR3nt: TGTGCCAGCAGGCGGGACAGGGGTTCTCATATCTATGGCTACACCTTC; CDR3aa: CASRRDRGSHIYGYTF
v_gene: TRBV28; abundance: .; d_gene: .; j_gene: TRBJ2-1; CDR3nt: TGTGCCAGCAGTTTATTGGGAAATGAGCAGTTCTTC; CDR3aa: CASSLLGNEQFF
v_gene: TRBV11-2; abundance: .; d_gene: .; j_gene: TRBJ1-1; CDR3nt: TGTGCCAGCAGTTCGGGACCTTGGAACACTGAAGCTTTCTTT; CDR3aa: CASSSGPWNTEAFF
v_gene: TRBV7-5; abundance: .; d_gene: .; j_gene: TRBJ1-1; CDR3nt: TGTGCCAGAAGCCCCAGGGTGGGCGGCTTACCGAACACTGAAGCTTTCTTT; CDR3aa: CARSPRVGGLPNTEAFF
v_gene: TRBV19; abundance: .; d_gene: .; j_gene: TRBJ1-1; CDR3nt: TGTGCCACGAATCGGGGTTTCGACACTGAAGCTTTCTTT; CDR3aa: CATNRGFDTEAFF
v_gene: TRBV5-1; abundance: once; d_gene: .; j_gene: TRBJ2-2; CDR3nt: TGCGCCAGCAGCTTGGGTGACTTACACACCGGGGAGCTGTTTTTT; CDR3aa: CASSLGDLHTGELFF
v_gene: TRBV6-4; abundance: .; d_gene: .; j_gene: TRBJ1-1; CDR3nt: TGTGCCAGCAGTATTCAGTTGAACACTGAAGCTTTCTTT; CDR3aa: CASSIQLNTEAFF
v_gene: TRBV19; abundance: .; d_gene: .; j_gene: TRBJ1-5; CDR3nt: TGTGCCAGTAGTATAGATCTAGCCCAGCCCCAGCATTTT; CDR3aa: CASSIDLAQPQHF
v_gene: TRBV2; abundance: .; d_gene: .; j_gene: TRBJ1-2; CDR3nt: TGTGCCAGCAGTGAGGGGCGGACCAACTATGGCTACACCTTC; CDR3aa: CASSEGRTNYGYTF
v_gene: TRBV3-1/TRBV3-2; abundance: .; d_gene: .; j_gene: TRBJ2-4; CDR3nt: TGTGCCAGCAGCCGAGGGAGGTTGAACATTCAGTACTTC; CDR3aa: CASSRGRLNIQYF
v_gene: TRBV18; abundance: .; d_gene: .; j_gene: TRBJ2-2; CDR3nt: TGTGCCAGCTCACCGTTGGAAGGGAACACCGGGGAGCTGTTTTTT; CDR3aa: CASSPLEGNTGELFF
v_gene: TRBV11-2; abundance: .; d_gene: .; j_gene: TRBJ2-7; CDR3nt: TGTGCCAGCAGCCTGGCCGTTTACCACGAGCAGTACTTC; CDR3aa: CASSLAVYHEQYF
v_gene: TRBV5-4; abundance: .; d_gene: TRBD1; j_gene: TRBJ1-1; CDR3nt: TGTGCCAGCAGCTTCACCGGGACAGGGGGGGCTGAAGCTTTCTTT; CDR3aa: CASSFTGTGGAEAFF